The present T cell receptor (beta chain) was sequenced within a study of OX40 agonist ivuxolimab in advanced cancers. About the full investigation: Ivuxolimab was an agonistic, fully human IgG2 monoclonal antibody directed against OX40 (CD134), a costimulatory receptor. Intravenous ivuxolimab was administered to patients every 2 weeks at six dose levels: 0.01, 0.1, 0.3, 1.5, 3 and 10 mg/kg. Of the roughly 52 dose-escalation patients, hepatocellular carcinoma was present in approximately 20, melanoma in roughly 15, renal cell carcinoma in 9 and head and neck cancer in 9. In the dose-escalation cohort, more than 80% of patients were male, and the mean age was 60 years with a range of about 20 to 80. Prior anti-PD-1, anti-PD-L1 or anti-CTLA-4 therapy was permitted, and 30% to 50% of dose-escalation patients had received checkpoint inhibitors. Partial responses were achieved by three dose-escalation patients, of whom one had hepatocellular carcinoma and two had cutaneous melanoma. Peripheral TCRbeta sequencing was intended to test whether TCR sequence diversity was altered and clonal T-cell expansion was caused by ivuxolimab. The paper reports the monotherapy dose-escalation portion (N of about 52 patients) of the phase I ivuxolimab trial. Study-wide conclusions, independent of this receptor: After ivuxolimab, more expanded clones were found on average in CD8+ T cells than in CD4+ T cells. Which antigens the clonally expanded peripheral T cells were specific for was not determined. In the 0.1-3.0 mg/kg groups, partial responders had among the lowest normalized peripheral clonal expansion, particularly in CD8+ T cells. At doses of 0.1 to 3.0 mg/kg, clonal expansion of both CD4+ and CD8+ T cells in blood was seen between baseline and week 6. Low levels of normalized T-cell clonal expansion were also seen in some patients who did not respond.

This clone showed up just a few times. This receptor's antigen is unknown. No quality values exist for individual bases; no much larger clone is one base distant. Genomic DNA was isolated from the sorted cells so that the TCRbeta CDR3 region could be sequenced. The immunoSEQ Assay was used to sequence the TCRbeta CDR3 regions. What TCRdb holds here is the immuneACCESS table cut down to in-frame rearrangements. Part of the clones is not present; checked against another copy, under half of the missing clones reflect an unresolved V gene, and the others are unexplained. Here the sample has 35,000 to 45,000 clones; around 90% occur a single time. The ten largest clones capture around 19% of the sample. Patients with a history of autoimmune disease or receiving systemic immunosuppression were excluded from the trial. Peripheral blood for TCR sequencing was collected from all dose cohorts at baseline, on cycle 4 day 1, and on cycle 7 day 1. The samples were taken from a phase I, first-in-human, multicenter, open-label dose-escalation trial of ivuxolimab. The trial enrolled adults with locally advanced or metastatic head and neck squamous cell, hepatocellular, melanoma or renal cell carcinoma. Before TCR sequencing, CD4+ T cells and CD8+ T cells were sorted from peripheral blood as separate populations.

Taken from cysteine to phenylalanine, the CDR3 has 17 residues. Of the read, only the CDR3 DNA is kept; its 51 bases are in frame from base 1. At the junction V is shortened by 1 base and J by 11 bases; bases outside the gene matches: 17. Taken from the germline V gene (reference sequence), the CDR1 and CDR2 loops are SGHKS and YYEKEE. Sample: CD4+ or CD8+ T cells sorted from blood, taken in a trial of the OX40 agonist ivuxolimab. This TCR derives from an adult with an advanced solid tumor such as melanoma, head and neck, liver or kidney cancer. Rearrangement joined TRBV5-5 to TRBJ1-4; TRBD1 aligns with 7 central bases. The CDR3 region has the sequence CASSLKPGQTSPGKLFF. The nucleotide sequence is TGTGCCAGCAGCTTGAAACCGGGACAGACCTCTCCCGGTAAACTGTTTTTT.